These 5 T cell receptor beta chains came from one sample sequenced in a study of blood T cell repertoires in COVID-19. TCRdb's table, derived via immunoSEQ multiplex PCR, lists solely in-frame clones and lacks some. Seen here are approximately 210,000 clones, roughly 82% observed once, and the top ten hold less than 15%. Sequenced sample: peripheral blood. These receptors originate from a woman aged 35 to 49 with acute or convalescent COVID-19.

The V call is TRBV7-8, the J call TRBJ2-2; TRBD2 matches 8 bases. J lost 5 bases, V lost 4 bases, and 3 bases had no gene match. Germline V CDR1 and CDR2: SGHVS, FQNEAQ. CDR3 length equals 14 residues. The chain's CDR3 is CASSWSGGTGELFF. The CDR3 nucleotides are TGTGCCAGCAGCTGGAGCGGGGGAACCGGGGAGCTGTTTTTT. The full variable domain, in which reference TRBV7-8 and TRBJ2-2 provide the parts outside the CDR3, is GAGVSQSPRYKVAKRGQDVALRCDPISGHVSLFWYQQALGQGPEFLTYFQNEAQLDKSGLPSDRFFAERPEGSVSTLKIQRTQQEDSAVYLCASSWSGGTGELFFGEGSRLTVL.

This clone has only one observation. This chain uses TRBV7-2 with TRBJ2-7; D is undetermined. Germline CDR1 is SGHTA and CDR2 is FQGNSA. Trimming took 5 bases from V and 4 from J, leaving 9 bases between them. The CDR3 sequence is 12 residues long. CDR3 sequence reads: CASSPTQYEQYF. The CDR3 DNA reads as TGTGCCAGCAGCCCTACCCAATACGAGCAGTACTTC.

The chain combines TRBV30 with TRBJ2-7; TRBD1 agrees at 12 bases. The CDR3 sequence is 14 residues long. The V and J ends lost 4 bases and 5 bases, in that order; junction bases with no gene match: 6. Germline CDR1 and CDR2: GTSNPN and SVGIG (reference sequence). The CDR3 loop is CAWNTGTGGNEQYF. CDR3 coding DNA: TGTGCCTGGAATACCGGGACAGGGGGCAACGAGCAGTACTTC.

This clone was recorded only once. This chain joins TRBV18 and TRBJ2-2; TRBD1 aligns across 9 bases. The CDR3 sequence is 15 residues long. From germline, CDR1 is KGHSH and CDR2 LQKENI. J gave up 4 bases and V 4 bases, and 4 bases lay outside the gene matches. The CDR3 DNA follows: TGTGCCAGCTCACGAGGGACAGGGATCACCGGGGAGCTGTTTTTT. Translating gives CASSRGTGITGELFF.

The rearrangement uses TRBV6-2 or TRBV6-3 and TRBJ2-4, with D possibly TRBD2 on 6 matching bases. Germline CDR1 is MNHEY and CDR2 is SVGEGT. The CDR3 consists of 14 residues. Deletions cut 5 bases from V and 1 base from J, with 9 bases between. The CDR3, as DNA: TGTGCCAGCAGTCCGGCGGGGGCCAAAAACATTCAGTACTTC. Its protein is CASSPAGAKNIQYF.